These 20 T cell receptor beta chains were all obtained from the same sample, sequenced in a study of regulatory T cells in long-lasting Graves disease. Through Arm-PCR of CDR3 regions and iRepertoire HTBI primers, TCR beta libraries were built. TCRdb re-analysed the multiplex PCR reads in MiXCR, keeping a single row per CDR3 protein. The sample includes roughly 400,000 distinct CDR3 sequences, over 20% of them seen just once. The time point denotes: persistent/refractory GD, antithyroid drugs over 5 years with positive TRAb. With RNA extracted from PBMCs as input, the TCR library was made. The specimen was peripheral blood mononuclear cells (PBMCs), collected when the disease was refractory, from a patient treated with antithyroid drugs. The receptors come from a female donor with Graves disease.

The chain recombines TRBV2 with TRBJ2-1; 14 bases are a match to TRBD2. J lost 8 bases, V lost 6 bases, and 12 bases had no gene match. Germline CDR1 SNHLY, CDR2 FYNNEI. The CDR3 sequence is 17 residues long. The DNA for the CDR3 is TGTGCCAGCAGCAACCAGGGACTAGCGGGAGTAGGGGATGAGCAGTTCTTC. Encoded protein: CASSNQGLAGVGDEQFF. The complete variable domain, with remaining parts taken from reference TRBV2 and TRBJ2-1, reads EPEVTQTPSHQVTQMGQEVILRCVPISNHLYFYWYRQILGQKVEFLVSFYNNEISEKSEIFDDQFSVERPDGSNFTLKIRSTKLEDSAMYFCASSNQGLAGVGDEQFFGPGTRLTVL.

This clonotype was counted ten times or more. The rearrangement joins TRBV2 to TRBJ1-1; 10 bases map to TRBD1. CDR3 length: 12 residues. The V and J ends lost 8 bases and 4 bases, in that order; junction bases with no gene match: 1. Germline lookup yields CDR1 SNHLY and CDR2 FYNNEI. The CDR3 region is CASGDRGTEAFF. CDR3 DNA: TGTGCCAGCGGGGACAGGGGCACTGAAGCTTTCTTT.

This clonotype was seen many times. CDR3 DNA: TGTGCCAGCAGTTCTACAGGGGCAACTAATGAAAAACTGTTTTTT. Its protein is CASSSTGATNEKLFF. The V call is TRBV28, the J call TRBJ1-4; 7 bases agree with TRBD1. The CDR3 sequence is 15 residues long. Trimming took 4 bases from V and 0 from J; bases not matched to a gene: 2. CDR1 is MDHEN and CDR2 is SYDVKM in the germline V gene.

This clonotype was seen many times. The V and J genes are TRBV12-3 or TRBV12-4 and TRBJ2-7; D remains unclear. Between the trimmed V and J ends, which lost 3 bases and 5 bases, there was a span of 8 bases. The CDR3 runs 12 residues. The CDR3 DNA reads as TGTGCCAGCAGTTTGTCCCCCAACGAGCAGTACTTC. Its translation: CASSLSPNEQYF.

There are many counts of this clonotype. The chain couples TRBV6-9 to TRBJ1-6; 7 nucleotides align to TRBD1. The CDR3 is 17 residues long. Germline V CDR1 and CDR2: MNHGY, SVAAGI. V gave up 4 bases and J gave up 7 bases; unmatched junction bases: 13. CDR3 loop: CASSFYPGQAGNSPLHF. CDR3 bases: TGTGCCAGCAGTTTCTACCCCGGACAGGCTGGGAATTCACCCCTCCACTTT.

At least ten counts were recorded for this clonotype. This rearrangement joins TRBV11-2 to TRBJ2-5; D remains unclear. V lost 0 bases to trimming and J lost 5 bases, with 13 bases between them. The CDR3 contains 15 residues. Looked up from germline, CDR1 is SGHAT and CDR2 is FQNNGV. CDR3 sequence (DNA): TGTGCCAGCAGCTTAGAGTTAACCATTGGGGAGACCCAGTACTTC. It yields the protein CASSLELTIGETQYF.

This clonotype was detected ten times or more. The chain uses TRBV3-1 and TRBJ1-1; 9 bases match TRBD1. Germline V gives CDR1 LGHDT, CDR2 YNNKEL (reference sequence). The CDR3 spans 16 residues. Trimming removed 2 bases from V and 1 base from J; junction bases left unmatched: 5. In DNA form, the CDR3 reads TGTGCCAGCAGCCAAAGGCCGGGACAGGGGAACACTGAAGCTTTCTTT. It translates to CASSQRPGQGNTEAFF.

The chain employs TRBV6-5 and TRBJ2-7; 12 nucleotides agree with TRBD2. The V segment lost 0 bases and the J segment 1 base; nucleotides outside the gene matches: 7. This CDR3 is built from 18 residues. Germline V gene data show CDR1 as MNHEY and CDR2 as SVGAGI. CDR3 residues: CASSYSTPLAGGSYEQYF. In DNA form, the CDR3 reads TGTGCCAGCAGTTACTCGACGCCACTAGCGGGAGGTTCCTACGAGCAGTACTTC.

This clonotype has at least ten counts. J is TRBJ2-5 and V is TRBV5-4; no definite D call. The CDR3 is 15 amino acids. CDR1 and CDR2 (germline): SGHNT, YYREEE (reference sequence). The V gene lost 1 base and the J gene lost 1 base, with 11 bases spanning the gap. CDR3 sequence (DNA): TGTGCCAGCAGCTTGCTAGTTGGTACCCAAGAGACCCAGTACTTC. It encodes CASSLLVGTQETQYF.

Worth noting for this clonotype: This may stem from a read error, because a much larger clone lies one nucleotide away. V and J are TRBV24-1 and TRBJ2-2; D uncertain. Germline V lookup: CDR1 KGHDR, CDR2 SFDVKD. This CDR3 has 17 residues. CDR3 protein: CVTSDRANTQNTGELFF. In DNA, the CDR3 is TGTGTCACCAGTGACCGGGCCAACACACAGAACACCGGGGAGCTGTTTTTT.

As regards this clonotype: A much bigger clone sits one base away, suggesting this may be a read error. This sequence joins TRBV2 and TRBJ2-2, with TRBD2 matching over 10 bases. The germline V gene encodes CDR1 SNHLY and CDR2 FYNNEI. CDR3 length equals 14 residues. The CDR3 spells CASSDALTSGEPFF. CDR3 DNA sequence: TGTGCCAGCAGTGATGCACTTACTAGCGGGGAGCCGTTTTTT.

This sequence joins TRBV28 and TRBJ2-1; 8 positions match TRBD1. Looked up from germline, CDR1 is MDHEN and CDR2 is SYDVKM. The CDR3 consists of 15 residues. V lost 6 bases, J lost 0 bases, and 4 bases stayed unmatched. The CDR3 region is CASRYGTGSYNEQFF. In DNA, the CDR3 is TGTGCCAGCAGATACGGGACAGGCTCCTACAATGAGCAGTTCTTC.

In nucleotides, the CDR3 is TGTGCCATCAGTGAGAGTACCGGGGGACGTTTGAACACTGAAGCTTTCTTT. It codes for CAISESTGGRLNTEAFF. The chain links TRBV10-3 to TRBJ1-1; maybe TRBD1 (5 bases). Germline V CDR1 and CDR2: ENHRY, SYGVKD. The V and J ends lost 2 bases and 0 bases respectively, with 16 bases between them. CDR3 length: 17 residues.

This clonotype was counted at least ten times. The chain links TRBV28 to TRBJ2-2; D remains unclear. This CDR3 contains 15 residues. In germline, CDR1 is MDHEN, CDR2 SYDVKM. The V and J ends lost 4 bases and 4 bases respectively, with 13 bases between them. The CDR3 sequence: CASSSSRAGTGELFF. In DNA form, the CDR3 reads TGTGCCAGCAGTTCCAGCAGAGCCGGCACCGGGGAGCTGTTTTTT.

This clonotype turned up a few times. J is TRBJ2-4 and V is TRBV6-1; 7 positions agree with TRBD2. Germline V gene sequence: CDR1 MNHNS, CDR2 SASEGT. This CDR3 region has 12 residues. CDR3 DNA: TGTGTAACTAGGGACTACCAAAACATTCAGTACTTC. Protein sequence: CVTRDYQNIQYF.

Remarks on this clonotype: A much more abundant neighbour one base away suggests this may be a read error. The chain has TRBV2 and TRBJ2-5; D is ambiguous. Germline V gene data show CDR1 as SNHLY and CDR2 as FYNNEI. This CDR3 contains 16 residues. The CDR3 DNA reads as TGTGCCAGCAGCTTAGATAGTTGGGCAGAACAAGGGACCCAGTACTTC. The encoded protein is CASSLDSWAEQGTQYF.

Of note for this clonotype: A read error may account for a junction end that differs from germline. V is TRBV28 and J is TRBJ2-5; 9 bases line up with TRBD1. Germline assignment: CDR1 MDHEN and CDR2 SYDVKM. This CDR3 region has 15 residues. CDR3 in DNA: TGTGCTACTCGGACAGGGGAACTAGAATTAGAGACCCGGTACTTC. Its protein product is CATRTGELELETRYF.

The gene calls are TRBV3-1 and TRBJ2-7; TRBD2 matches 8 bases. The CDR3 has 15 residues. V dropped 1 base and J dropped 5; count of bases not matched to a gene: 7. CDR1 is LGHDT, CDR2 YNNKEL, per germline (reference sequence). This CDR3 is CASSQASREEDEQYF. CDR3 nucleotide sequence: TGTGCCAGCAGCCAAGCTTCGCGGGAGGAGGACGAGCAGTACTTC.

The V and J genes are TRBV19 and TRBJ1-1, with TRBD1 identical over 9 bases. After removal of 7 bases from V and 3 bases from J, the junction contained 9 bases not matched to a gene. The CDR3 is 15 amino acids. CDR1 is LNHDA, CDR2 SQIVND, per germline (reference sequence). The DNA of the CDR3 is TGTGCCAGTAAAGATACAGGGGGCCGAGACACTGAAGCTTTCTTT. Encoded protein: CASKDTGGRDTEAFF.

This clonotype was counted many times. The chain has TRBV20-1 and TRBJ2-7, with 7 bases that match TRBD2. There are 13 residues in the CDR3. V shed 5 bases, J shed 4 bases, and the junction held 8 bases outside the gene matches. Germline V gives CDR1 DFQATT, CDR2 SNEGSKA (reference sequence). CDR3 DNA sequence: TGCAGTGCTGCCGGGACTATCCCTTACGAGCAGTACTTC. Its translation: CSAAGTIPYEQYF.